These 2 T cell receptor beta chains were sequenced from one sample in a study of control samples from healthy donors and cancer patients. Sequencing was performed with immunoSEQ multiplex PCR; in TCRdb, only in-frame clones are kept and a portion is missing. The sample lists more than 95,000 clones; 85% to 95% were seen once. Material: PBMCs. All receptors derive from a man older than 75 with head and neck cancer.

The chain employs TRBV19 and TRBJ1-5; D unclear. The V gene's germline CDR1 is LNHDA and CDR2 SQIVND (reference sequence). V gave up 6 bases and J gave up 0 bases, with 18 bases separating them. The length of the CDR3 is 17 residues. For the CDR3, the DNA is TGTGCCAGTAGCCAAGACGAAATAAGTTATAGCAATCAGCCCCAGCATTTT. Amino acids: CASSQDEISYSNQPQHF.

The chain is built from TRBV10-3 and TRBJ2-1; possibly TRBD1 for D (7 bases). Germline V lookup: CDR1 ENHRY, CDR2 SYGVKD. V lost 3 bases and J lost 4, with 10 bases in between. This CDR3 spans 14 amino acids. The CDR3 sequence: CAISDPGGYNEQFF. CDR3 sequence (DNA): TGTGCCATCAGTGACCCAGGGGGGTACAATGAGCAGTTCTTC.